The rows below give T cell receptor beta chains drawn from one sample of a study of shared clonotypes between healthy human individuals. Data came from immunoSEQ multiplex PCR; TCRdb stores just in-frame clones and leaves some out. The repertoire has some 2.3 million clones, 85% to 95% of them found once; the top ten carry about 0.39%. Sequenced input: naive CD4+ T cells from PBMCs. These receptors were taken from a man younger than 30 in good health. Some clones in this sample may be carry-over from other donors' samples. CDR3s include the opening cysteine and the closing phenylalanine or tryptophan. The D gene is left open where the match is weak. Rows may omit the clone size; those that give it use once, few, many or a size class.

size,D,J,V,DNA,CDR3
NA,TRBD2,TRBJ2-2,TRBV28,TGTGCCAGCAGTTCTCCGCTGGGGGGGACCGGGCGGGAGCTGTTTTTT,CASSSPLGGTGRELFF
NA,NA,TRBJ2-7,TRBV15,TGTGCCACCAGCCCCAGATTGAGGGTCCACGAGCAGTACTTC,CATSPRLRVHEQYF
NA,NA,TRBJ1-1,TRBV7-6,TGTGCCAGCAGCTTAGGGGGACTTGAAGCTTTCTTT,CASSLGGLEAFF
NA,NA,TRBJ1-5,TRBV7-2,TGTGCCAGCAGCAAACCACAGAGGACCGCCAAGGTCGATCAGCCCCAGCATTTT,CASSKPQRTAKVDQPQHF
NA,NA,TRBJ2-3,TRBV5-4,TGTGCCAGCAGCTTGGGGGGTAGCCGAAGCACAGATACGCAGTATTTT,CASSLGGSRSTDTQYF
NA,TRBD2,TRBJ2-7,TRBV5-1,TGCGCCAGCAGCCCCCGTGGGGGAGGGAGGTACGAGCAGTACTTC,CASSPRGGGRYEQYF
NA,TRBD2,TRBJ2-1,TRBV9,TGTGCCAGCACCCTGACTAGCGGGAGGAATGAGCAGTTCTTC,CASTLTSGRNEQFF
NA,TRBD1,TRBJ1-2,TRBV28,TGTGCCAGCAGTTACAGGGGGCGCACAACGAGGGGCTACACCTTC,CASSYRGRTTRGYTF
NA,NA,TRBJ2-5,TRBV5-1,TGCGCCAGCAGCTTAGGGAGTGGGGAGACCCAGTACTTC,CASSLGSGETQYF
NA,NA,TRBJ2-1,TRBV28,TGTGCCAGTCGGGGGAGAAGGTCCTACAATGAGCAGTTCTTC,CASRGRRSYNEQFF
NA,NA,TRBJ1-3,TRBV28,TGTGCCACCGAAGAGTACTCTGGAAACACCATATATTTT,CATEEYSGNTIYF
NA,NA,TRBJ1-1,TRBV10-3,TGTGCCATCAGTGAGCCTGCTGGGAACACAACCAACACTGAAGCTTTCTTT,CAISEPAGNTTNTEAFF
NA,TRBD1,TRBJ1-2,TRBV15,TGTGCCACCAGTTGGGACAGAACTAACTATGGCTACACCTTC,CATSWDRTNYGYTF
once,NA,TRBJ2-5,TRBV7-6,TGTGCCAGCAGCTTAAGTGGGGAGACCCAGTACTTC,CASSLSGETQYF
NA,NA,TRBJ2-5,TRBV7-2,TGTGCCAGCAGCTTTAGTGGGGGGCTAGAGACCCAGTACTTC,CASSFSGGLETQYF
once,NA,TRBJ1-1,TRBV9,TGTGCCAGCAGCAGAAGGGGGAGTGACACTGAAGCTTTCTTT,CASSRRGSDTEAFF
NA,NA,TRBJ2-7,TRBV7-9,TGTGCCAGCAGCTTAGAGTTGGACTCCTACGAGCAGTACTTC,CASSLELDSYEQYF
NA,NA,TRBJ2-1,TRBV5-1,TGCGCCAGCAGCTTGGCGGACGGGTCATACAATGAGCAGTTCTTC,CASSLADGSYNEQFF
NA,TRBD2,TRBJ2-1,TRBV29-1,TGCAGCGTGGGACTAGCGGGATTGGGAACTGAGCAGTTCTTC,CSVGLAGLGTEQFF
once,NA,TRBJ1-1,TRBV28,TGTGCCAGCCGAAATGGCGGGGGAAACACTGAAGCTTTCTTT,CASRNGGGNTEAFF
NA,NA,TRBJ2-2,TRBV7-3,TGTGCCAGCACCCCTCGGGCCGGGGCGAACACCGGGGAGCTGTTTTTT,CASTPRAGANTGELFF
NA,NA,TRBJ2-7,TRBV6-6,TGTGCCAGCAGTTCTGACAGGCCCACCTACGAGCAGTACTTC,CASSSDRPTYEQYF
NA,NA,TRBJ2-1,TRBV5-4,TGTGCCAGCAGCGGTCCGGATACCTACAATGAGCAGTTCTTC,CASSGPDTYNEQFF
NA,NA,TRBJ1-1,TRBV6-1,TGTGCCAGCAGTCGCCAGGGTATGAACACTGAAGCTTTCTTT,CASSRQGMNTEAFF
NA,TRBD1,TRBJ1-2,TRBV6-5,TGTGCCAGCAGTTACTCCGGACAGGGGTATATCTATGGCTACACCTTC,CASSYSGQGYIYGYTF
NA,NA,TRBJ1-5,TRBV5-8,TGTGCCAGCAGCTTGTATTTAAGCGCGGGCTTAAATCAGCCCCAGCATTTT,CASSLYLSAGLNQPQHF
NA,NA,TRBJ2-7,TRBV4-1,TGCGCCAGCAGCCAAGGGAGGACCTACGAGCAGTACTTC,CASSQGRTYEQYF